The 23 T cell receptor beta chains presented below share a single source sample, sequenced in a study of neoadjuvant anti-PD-1 for oral cavity cancer. The time point: after neoadjuvant nivolumab, at surgical resection. Assay: immunoSEQ multiplex PCR; the TCRdb copy retains only in-frame clones and omits some. The sample includes approximately 9,700 clones, approximately 72% of them seen just once. The sample in question was PBMCs, obtained after nivolumab (anti-PD-1) treatment. Every receptor here comes from a person aged 40 to 85 with oral cavity squamous cell carcinoma.

The genes are TRBV6-5 and TRBJ2-1; D is unclear. Trimming cost V 0 bases and J 3 bases, with 6 bases left between them. The germline V gene has CDR1 MNHEY and CDR2 SVGAGI. There are 14 residues in the CDR3. The chain's CDR3 is CASSYSGGYNEQFF. The CDR3 coding sequence is TGTGCCAGCAGTTACTCGGGTGGCTACAATGAGCAGTTCTTC.

The chain carries TRBV9 and TRBJ1-2; D is possibly TRBD1 (6 bases). V was pared by 0 bases and J by 8 bases, with 11 bases between. Germline CDR1 and CDR2: SGDLS and YYNGEE. The CDR3 sequence is 13 residues long. The CDR3 bases are TGTGCCAGCAGCGTAGTACAGGGAAAAGGCTACACCTTC. It codes for CASSVVQGKGYTF. The entire variable domain, with the rest obtained from reference TRBV9 and TRBJ1-2, is as follows: DSGVTQTPKHLITATGQRVTLRCSPRSGDLSVYWYQQSLDQGLQFLIQYYNGEERAKGNILERFSAQQFPDLHSELNLSSLELGDSALYFCASSVVQGKGYTFGSGTRLTVV.

The chain combines TRBV19 with TRBJ1-6; D uncertain. The CDR3 runs to 16 residues. V lost 6 bases and J 7 bases, leaving 19 bases between the germline ends. Germline CDR1 and CDR2: LNHDA and SQIVND (reference sequence). CDR3 loop: CASSSPPGSLNSPLHF. For the CDR3, the DNA is TGTGCCAGTAGCTCCCCGCCGGGCTCCCTCAATTCACCCCTCCACTTT.

This chain joins TRBV4-1 and TRBJ1-6, with D uncertain. There are 16 residues in the CDR3. Trimming removed 4 bases at V and 0 bases at J, with 10 bases between. Germline V gene lookup returns CDR1 MGHRA and CDR2 YSYEKL. For the CDR3, the DNA is TGCGCCAGCAGCCTCCTGCCGAGCTCCTATAATTCACCCCTCCACTTT. Its translation is CASSLLPSSYNSPLHF.

The chain employs TRBV7-8 and TRBJ2-1; the D gene is possibly TRBD2 (5 bases). The V and J ends lost 0 bases and 2 bases respectively, with 11 bases between them. The CDR3 runs to 16 residues. Per germline, CDR1 SGHVS and CDR2 FQNEAQ. The CDR3 reads CASSLAARRTYNEQFF. The DNA of the CDR3 is TGTGCCAGCAGCTTAGCCGCTAGGAGGACCTACAATGAGCAGTTCTTC.

This sequence joins TRBV5-1 and TRBJ1-2; 7 bases fit TRBD1. V was clipped by 3 bases and J by 3 bases; unmatched bases: 5. This CDR3 region has 14 residues. Germline loops: CDR1 SGHRS, CDR2 YFSETQ. CDR3 nucleotide sequence: TGCGCCAGCAGCTCATCAGGGGGAGACTATGGCTACACCTTC. Translated, it gives CASSSSGGDYGYTF.

The V gene is TRBV19, the J gene TRBJ1-1; tentatively, D is TRBD1 (5 bases). There are 12 residues in the CDR3. CDR1 and CDR2 (germline): LNHDA, SQIVND (reference sequence). Trimming removed 8 bases from V and 0 bases from J, with 7 bases in between. The CDR3 here is CASEGMNTEAFF. The CDR3 DNA is TGTGCCAGTGAGGGGATGAACACTGAAGCTTTCTTT.

This clone has more than one count but fewer than ten. The gene calls are TRBV14 and TRBJ2-1, with 9 bases fitting TRBD2. V was pared by 4 bases and J by 7 bases, with 8 bases of the junction left unmatched. The CDR3 is made up of 15 amino acids. Germline CDR1 is SGHDN and CDR2 is FVKESK. The CDR3 protein is CASSPLASGVNEQFF. The CDR3 bases are TGTGCCAGCAGCCCCCTAGCTAGCGGGGTAAATGAGCAGTTCTTC.

The rearrangement links TRBV6-1 to TRBJ2-3, with TRBD1 as a possible D gene (5 bases). Germline lookup yields CDR1 MNHNS and CDR2 SASEGT. CDR3 length: 16 residues. Deletions cut 2 bases from V and 0 bases from J, with 12 bases between. The CDR3 DNA sequence: TGTGCCAGCAGTGAACGTCAGGGCGGTAGCACAGATACGCAGTATTTT. This encodes CASSERQGGSTDTQYF.

The chain combines TRBV29-1 with TRBJ1-2; D gene unclear. Germline lookup yields CDR1 SQVTM and CDR2 ANQGSEA. V shed 1 base and J shed 7 bases, with 13 bases lying between them. The CDR3 extends over 13 amino acids. CDR3 sequence (DNA): TGCAGCGTTGAAGCAGCCGTCCCCTCTGGCTACACCTTC. Translating it yields CSVEAAVPSGYTF. Full variable domain (remainder filled in from reference TRBV29-1 and TRBJ1-2): SAVISQKPSRDICQRGTSLTIQCQVDSQVTMMFWYRQQPGQSLTLIATANQGSEATYESGFVIDKFPISRPNLTFSTLTVSNMSPEDSSIYLCSVEAAVPSGYTFGSGTRLTVV.

This sequence joins TRBV4-1 and TRBJ1-2; no reliable D call. V lost 4 bases, J lost 8 bases, and 17 bases lay in between. CDR3 length: 14 residues. The germline CDR1 and CDR2 sequences are MGHRA and YSYEKL. CDR3 coding DNA: TGCGCCAGCAGCCGCCCGGACGTGGCGCGGGGCTACACCTTC. It encodes CASSRPDVARGYTF.

The rearrangement links TRBV11-2 to TRBJ2-7, with D unclear. The CDR3 extends over 14 amino acids. The V end was cut by 1 base, the J end by 4 bases, with 11 bases between. Germline lookup yields CDR1 SGHAT and CDR2 FQNNGV. CDR3 amino acids: CASSLGWGSYEQYF. For the CDR3, the DNA is TGTGCCAGCAGCTTAGGGTGGGGATCATACGAGCAGTACTTC.

V and J are TRBV11-2 and TRBJ2-2, with TRBD1 matching 9 bases. CDR1 is SGHAT and CDR2 is FQNNGV in the germline V gene. The CDR3 is made up of 16 amino acids. Trimming at V came to 4 bases and at J to 5 bases, leaving 8 bases not matched to a gene. Here the CDR3 reads CASSYSGTGRTGELFF. The CDR3 DNA follows: TGTGCCAGCAGCTACTCCGGGACAGGGAGAACCGGGGAGCTGTTTTTT. The full variable domain, its missing parts supplied by reference TRBV11-2 and TRBJ2-2, is EAGVAQSPRYKIIEKRQSVAFWCNPISGHATLYWYQQILGQGPKLLIQFQNNGVVDDSQLPKDRFSAERLKGVDSTLKIQPAKLEDSAVYLCASSYSGTGRTGELFFGEGSRLTVL.

The rearrangement links TRBV28 to TRBJ1-2; D gene uncertain. In germline, CDR1 is MDHEN, CDR2 SYDVKM. The CDR3 is 16 residues long. The V and J ends lost 2 bases and 4 bases respectively, with 17 bases between them. The CDR3 DNA follows: TGTGCCAGCAGTTTAGAACCGGGAACCCGGATCTATGGCTACACCTTC. Translating it yields CASSLEPGTRIYGYTF.

The rearrangement uses TRBV4-1 and TRBJ1-5; D not resolved. Germline CDR1 MGHRA, CDR2 YSYEKL. There are 17 residues in the CDR3. The V end was cut by 0 bases, the J end by 1 base, with 13 bases between. The CDR3 nucleotides are TGCGCCAGCAGCCAAGATCTAGGACCTCCGAGCAATCAGCCCCAGCATTTT. Translation: CASSQDLGPPSNQPQHF.

The genes are TRBV12-5 and TRBJ2-2; D is possibly TRBD1 or TRBD2 (5 bases each). The length of the CDR3 is 14 residues. Trimming shortened V by 6 bases and J by 2 bases, and 10 bases separated the two germline ends. Germline V gene sequence: CDR1 LGHNT, CDR2 FRNRAP. CDR3 sequence: CASGTGANTGELFF. CDR3 coding DNA: TGTGCTAGTGGCACCGGGGCCAACACCGGGGAGCTGTTTTTT.

This clone was found once. The chain is built from TRBV2 and TRBJ1-1, with 10 bases aligning to TRBD1. V trimming: 9 bases; J trimming: 6 bases; junction bases outside the gene matches: 10. CDR3 length: 14 amino acids. The germline gives CDR1 SNHLY, CDR2 FYNNEI. The CDR3 protein is CASQELTGGPEAFF. In DNA, the CDR3 is TGTGCCAGTCAGGAGTTGACAGGGGGCCCTGAAGCTTTCTTT.

The V and J genes are TRBV30 and TRBJ1-3; D is unresolved. Trimming stripped 4 bases from V and 0 bases from J, with 7 bases between. The germline gives CDR1 GTSNPN, CDR2 SVGIG (reference sequence). This CDR3 contains 13 residues. DNA for the CDR3: TGTGCCTGGACGGTTGTCTCTGGAAACACCATATATTTT. Encoded protein: CAWTVVSGNTIYF. The whole variable domain, filled in from reference TRBV30 and TRBJ1-3, reads SQTIHQWPATLVQPVGSPLSLECTVEGTSNPNLYWYRQAAGRGLQLLFYSVGIGQISSEVPQNLSASRPQDRQFILSSKKLLLSDSGFYLCAWTVVSGNTIYFGEGSWLTVV.

This chain connects TRBV6-5 to TRBJ2-1, with 12 bases aligning to TRBD2. The length of the CDR3 is 16 residues. Trimming at V came to 0 bases and at J to 7 bases, leaving 4 bases not matched to a gene. From germline, CDR1 is MNHEY and CDR2 SVGAGI. The CDR3 protein is CASSYSRLAGGNEQFF. The CDR3 region has the DNA TGTGCCAGCAGTTACTCGAGGCTAGCGGGAGGGAATGAGCAGTTCTTC.

The chain combines TRBV11-2 with TRBJ2-7, with D perhaps assigned TRBD1 or TRBD2 (5 bases each). This CDR3 has 13 residues. V lost 3 bases, J lost 3 bases, and 9 bases lay in between. Germline V gene sequence: CDR1 SGHAT, CDR2 FQNNGV. This CDR3 is CASSFRGVYEQYF. The CDR3 coding sequence is TGTGCCAGCAGCTTCCGAGGGGTCTACGAGCAGTACTTC.

This chain connects TRBV27 to TRBJ2-1; 10 bases are a match to TRBD2. This CDR3 region has 19 residues. The junction had 11 bases not matched to a gene; V was cut back by 3 bases and J by 0 bases. Germline CDR1 MNHEY, CDR2 SMNVEV (reference sequence). The CDR3 is CASSLRASGGRSSYNEQFF. DNA for the CDR3: TGTGCCAGCAGTTTGAGGGCTAGCGGGGGCCGTAGCTCCTACAATGAGCAGTTCTTC.

This clone appeared a few times. The rearrangement links TRBV25-1 to TRBJ1-1; D unclear. The germline gives CDR1 MGHDK, CDR2 SYGVNS. V lost 5 bases and J lost 3, with 10 bases in between. The CDR3 is 13 amino acids. CDR3 in amino acids: CASSWGFYTEAFF. The DNA for the CDR3 is TGTGCCAGCAGTTGGGGATTTTACACTGAAGCTTTCTTT.

This clone was seen a few times. V is TRBV5-1 and J is TRBJ2-7; D assignment may be TRBD1 or TRBD2 (6 bases each). The CDR3 extends over 16 amino acids. Germline values: CDR1 SGHRS, CDR2 YFSETQ. The germline V and J ends were trimmed by 1 base and 8 bases, with 22 bases remaining between them. The CDR3 nucleotides read TGCGCCAGCAGCTTGACGGGAGAGGGCAGGGGAATCAAGCAGTACTTC. Its translation: CASSLTGEGRGIKQYF.